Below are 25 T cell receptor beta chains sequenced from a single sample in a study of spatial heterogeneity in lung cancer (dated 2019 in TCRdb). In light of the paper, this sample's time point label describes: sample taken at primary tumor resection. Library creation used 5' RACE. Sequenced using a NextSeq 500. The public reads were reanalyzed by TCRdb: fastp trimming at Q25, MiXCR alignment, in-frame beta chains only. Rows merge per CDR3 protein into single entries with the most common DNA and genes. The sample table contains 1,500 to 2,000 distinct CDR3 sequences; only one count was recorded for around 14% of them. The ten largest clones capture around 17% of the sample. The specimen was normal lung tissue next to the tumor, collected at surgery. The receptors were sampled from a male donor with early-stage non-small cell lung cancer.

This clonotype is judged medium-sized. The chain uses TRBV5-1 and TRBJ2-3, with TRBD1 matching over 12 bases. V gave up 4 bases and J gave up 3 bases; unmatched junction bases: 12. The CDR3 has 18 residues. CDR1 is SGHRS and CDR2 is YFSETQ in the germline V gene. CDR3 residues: CASSKSTGTGGATDTQYF. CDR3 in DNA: TGCGCCAGCAGCAAATCAACCGGGACAGGGGGCGCGACAGATACGCAGTATTTT.

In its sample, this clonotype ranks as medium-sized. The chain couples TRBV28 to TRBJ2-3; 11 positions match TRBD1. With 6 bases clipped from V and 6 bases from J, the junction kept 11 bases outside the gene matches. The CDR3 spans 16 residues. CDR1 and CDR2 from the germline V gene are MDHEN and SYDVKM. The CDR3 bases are TGTGCCAGCAGCCCCCGGGACAGGGGGGTAGCGGATACGCAGTATTTT. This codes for CASSPRDRGVADTQYF.

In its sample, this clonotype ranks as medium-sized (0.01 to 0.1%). CDR3 amino acids: CASSLSFIVASYNEQFF. The CDR3 DNA follows: TGTGCCAGCAGCTTATCATTCATTGTAGCCTCCTACAATGAGCAGTTCTTC. The chain recombines TRBV7-3 with TRBJ2-1; D is undetermined. V lost 2 bases to trimming and J lost 0 bases, with 14 bases between them. The CDR3 is made up of 17 amino acids. Germline CDR1 is SGHTA and CDR2 is FQGTGA.

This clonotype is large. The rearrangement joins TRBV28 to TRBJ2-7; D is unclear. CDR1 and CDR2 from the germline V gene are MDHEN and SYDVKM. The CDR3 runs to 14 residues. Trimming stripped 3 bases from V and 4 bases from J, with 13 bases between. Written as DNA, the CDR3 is TGTGCCAGCAGTTTTCAGTGGGCTAGTTACGAGCAGTACTTC. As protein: CASSFQWASYEQYF.

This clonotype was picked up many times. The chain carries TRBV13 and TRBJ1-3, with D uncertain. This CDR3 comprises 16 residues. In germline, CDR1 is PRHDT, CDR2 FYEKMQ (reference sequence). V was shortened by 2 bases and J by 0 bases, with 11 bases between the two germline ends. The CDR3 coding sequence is TGTGCCAGCAGCTTATCCCCTGGCCACTCTGGAAACACCATATATTTT. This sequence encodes CASSLSPGHSGNTIYF.

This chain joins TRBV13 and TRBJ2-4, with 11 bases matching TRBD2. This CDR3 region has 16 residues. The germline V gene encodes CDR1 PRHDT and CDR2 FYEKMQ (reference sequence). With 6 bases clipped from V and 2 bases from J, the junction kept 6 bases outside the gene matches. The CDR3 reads CASRHTSGGSKNIQYF. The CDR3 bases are TGTGCCAGCAGACATACTAGCGGGGGTTCCAAAAACATTCAGTACTTC.

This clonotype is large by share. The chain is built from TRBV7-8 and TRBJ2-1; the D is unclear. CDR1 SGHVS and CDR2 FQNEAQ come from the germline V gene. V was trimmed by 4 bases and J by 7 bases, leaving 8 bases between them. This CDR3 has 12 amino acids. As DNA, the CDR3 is TGTGCCAGCAGCTCCCCCGAGAATGAGCAGTTCTTC. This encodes CASSSPENEQFF.

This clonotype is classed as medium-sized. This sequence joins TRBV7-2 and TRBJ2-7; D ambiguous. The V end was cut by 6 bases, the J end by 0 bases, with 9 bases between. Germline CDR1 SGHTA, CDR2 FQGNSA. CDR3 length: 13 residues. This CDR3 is CASRPTGSYEQYF. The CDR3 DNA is TGTGCCAGCAGACCCACTGGCTCCTACGAGCAGTACTTC.

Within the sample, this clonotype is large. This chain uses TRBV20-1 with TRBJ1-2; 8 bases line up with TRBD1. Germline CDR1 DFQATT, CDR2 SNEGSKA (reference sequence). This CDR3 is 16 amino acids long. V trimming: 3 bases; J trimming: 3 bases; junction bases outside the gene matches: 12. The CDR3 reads CSASPRTGRAYYGYTF. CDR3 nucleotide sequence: TGCAGTGCTAGCCCTCGGACAGGGCGGGCCTACTATGGCTACACCTTC.

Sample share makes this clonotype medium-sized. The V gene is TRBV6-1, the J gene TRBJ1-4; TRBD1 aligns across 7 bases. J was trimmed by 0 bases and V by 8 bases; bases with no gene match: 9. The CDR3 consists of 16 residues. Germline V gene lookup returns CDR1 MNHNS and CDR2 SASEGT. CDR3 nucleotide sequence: TGTGCCAGCGGCGGGACAGCCTCTACAACTAATGAAAAACTGTTTTTT. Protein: CASGGTASTTNEKLFF.

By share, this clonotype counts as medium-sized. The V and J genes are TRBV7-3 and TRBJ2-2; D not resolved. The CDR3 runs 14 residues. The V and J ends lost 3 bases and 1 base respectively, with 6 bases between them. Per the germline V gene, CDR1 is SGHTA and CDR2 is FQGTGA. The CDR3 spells CASSFHRNTGELFF. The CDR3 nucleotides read TGTGCCAGCAGCTTCCACAGGAACACCGGGGAGCTGTTTTTT.

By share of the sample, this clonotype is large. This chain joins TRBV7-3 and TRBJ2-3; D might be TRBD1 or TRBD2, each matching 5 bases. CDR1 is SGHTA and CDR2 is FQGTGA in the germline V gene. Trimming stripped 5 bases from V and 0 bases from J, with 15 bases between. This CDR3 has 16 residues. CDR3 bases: TGTGCCAGCAGCCTCATGGGGACGAGTAGCACAGATACGCAGTATTTT. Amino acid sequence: CASSLMGTSSTDTQYF.

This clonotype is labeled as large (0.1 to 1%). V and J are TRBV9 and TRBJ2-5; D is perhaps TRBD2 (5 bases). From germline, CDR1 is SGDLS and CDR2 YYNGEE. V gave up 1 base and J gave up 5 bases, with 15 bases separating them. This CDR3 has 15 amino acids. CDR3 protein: CASSVTSGRAETQYF. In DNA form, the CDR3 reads TGTGCCAGCAGCGTAACCAGCGGTCGAGCTGAGACCCAGTACTTC. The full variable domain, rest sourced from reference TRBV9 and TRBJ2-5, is DSGVTQTPKHLITATGQRVTLRCSPRSGDLSVYWYQQSLDQGLQFLIQYYNGEERAKGNILERFSAQQFPDLHSELNLSSLELGDSALYFCASSVTSGRAETQYFGPGTRLLVL.

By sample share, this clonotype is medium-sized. The CDR3 reads CASSLLQAYNEQFF. CDR3 nucleotide sequence: TGTGCCAGCAGTTTGCTTCAGGCCTACAATGAGCAGTTCTTC. This sequence joins TRBV27 and TRBJ2-1; D is ambiguous. CDR1 and CDR2 from the germline V gene are MNHEY and SMNVEV (reference sequence). The CDR3 length is 14 residues. V was pared by 3 bases and J by 2 bases, with 8 bases between.

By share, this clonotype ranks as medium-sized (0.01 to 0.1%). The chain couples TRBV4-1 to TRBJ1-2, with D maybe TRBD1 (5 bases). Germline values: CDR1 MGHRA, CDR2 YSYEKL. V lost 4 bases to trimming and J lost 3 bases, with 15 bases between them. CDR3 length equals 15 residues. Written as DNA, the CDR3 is TGCGCCAGCAGCCCCCTGACCGGGACGGACTATGGCTACACCTTC. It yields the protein CASSPLTGTDYGYTF.

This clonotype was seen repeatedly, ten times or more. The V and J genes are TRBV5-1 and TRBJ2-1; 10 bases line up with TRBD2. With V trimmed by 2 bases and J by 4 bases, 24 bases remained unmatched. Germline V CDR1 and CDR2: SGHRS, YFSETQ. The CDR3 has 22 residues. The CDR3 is CASSFGFAGASGSRGGYNEQFF. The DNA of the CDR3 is TGCGCCAGCAGCTTTGGTTTCGCTGGGGCTAGCGGGAGTAGGGGCGGGTACAATGAGCAGTTCTTC.

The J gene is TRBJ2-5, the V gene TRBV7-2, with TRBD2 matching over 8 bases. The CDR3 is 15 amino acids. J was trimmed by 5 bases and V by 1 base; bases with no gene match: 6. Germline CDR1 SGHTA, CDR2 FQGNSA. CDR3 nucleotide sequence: TGTGCCAGCAGCTTAGTGGTGACTAGCGTTGAGACCCAGTACTTC. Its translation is CASSLVVTSVETQYF.

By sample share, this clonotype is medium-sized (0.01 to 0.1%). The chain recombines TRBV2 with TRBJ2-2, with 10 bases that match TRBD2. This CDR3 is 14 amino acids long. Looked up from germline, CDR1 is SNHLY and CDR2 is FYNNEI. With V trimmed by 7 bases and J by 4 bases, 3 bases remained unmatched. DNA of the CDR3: TGTGCCAGCACACGGACTAGCGGCACCGGGGAGCTGTTTTTT. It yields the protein CASTRTSGTGELFF.

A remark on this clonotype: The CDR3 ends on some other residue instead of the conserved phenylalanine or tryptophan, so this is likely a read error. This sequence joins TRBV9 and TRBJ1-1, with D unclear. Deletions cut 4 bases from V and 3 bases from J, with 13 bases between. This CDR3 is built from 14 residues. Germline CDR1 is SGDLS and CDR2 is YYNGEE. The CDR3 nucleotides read TGTGCCAGCAGCAGACAAGGGTTGCACACTGAAGCTTTCTCT. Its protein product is CASSRQGLHTEAFS.

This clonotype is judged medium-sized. CDR3: CTKRISGTDTQYF. The CDR3 DNA reads as TGCACTAAGCGCATTTCGGGGACAGATACGCAGTATTTT. This sequence joins TRBV20-1 and TRBJ2-3; TRBD2 might be the D (5 bases). The CDR3 sequence is 13 residues long. Germline V gene sequence: CDR1 DFQATT, CDR2 SNEGSKA (reference sequence).

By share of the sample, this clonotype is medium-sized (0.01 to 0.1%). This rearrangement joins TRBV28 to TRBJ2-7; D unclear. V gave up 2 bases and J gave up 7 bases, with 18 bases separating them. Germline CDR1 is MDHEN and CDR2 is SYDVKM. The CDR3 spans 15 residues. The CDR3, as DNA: TGTGCCAGCAGTTTAATATTACCTAATCTAAGAGAGCAGTACTTC. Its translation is CASSLILPNLREQYF.

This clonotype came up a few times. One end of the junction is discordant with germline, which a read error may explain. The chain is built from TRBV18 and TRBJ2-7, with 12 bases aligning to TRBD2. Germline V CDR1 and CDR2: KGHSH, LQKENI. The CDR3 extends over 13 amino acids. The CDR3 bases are TGTGCCAGCTCGCCACTAGCGGGAGGCGAGCAGTACTTC. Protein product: CASSPLAGGEQYF.

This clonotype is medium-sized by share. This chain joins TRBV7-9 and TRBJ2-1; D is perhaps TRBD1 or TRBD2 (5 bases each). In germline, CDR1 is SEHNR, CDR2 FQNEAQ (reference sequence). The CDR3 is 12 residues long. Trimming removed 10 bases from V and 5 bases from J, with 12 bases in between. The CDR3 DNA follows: TGTGCCACCCATAGGGGAGACAATGAGCAGTTCTTC. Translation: CATHRGDNEQFF.

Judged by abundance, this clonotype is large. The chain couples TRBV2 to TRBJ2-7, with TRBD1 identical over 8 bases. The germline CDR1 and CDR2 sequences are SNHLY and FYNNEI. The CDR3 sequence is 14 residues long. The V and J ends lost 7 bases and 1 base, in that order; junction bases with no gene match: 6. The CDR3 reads CASKGTGSSYEQYF. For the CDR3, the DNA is TGTGCCAGCAAGGGGACAGGATCATCCTACGAGCAGTACTTC.

The CDR3 loop reads CAWTIANEQYF. CDR3 DNA sequence: TGTGCCTGGACGATAGCGAACGAGCAGTACTTC. This chain connects TRBV30 to TRBJ2-7; a possible D gene is TRBD2 (5 bases). V was cut by 4 bases and J by 5 bases, with 9 bases left in between. CDR1 and CDR2 from the germline V gene are GTSNPN and SVGIG (reference sequence). The CDR3 length is 11 residues.